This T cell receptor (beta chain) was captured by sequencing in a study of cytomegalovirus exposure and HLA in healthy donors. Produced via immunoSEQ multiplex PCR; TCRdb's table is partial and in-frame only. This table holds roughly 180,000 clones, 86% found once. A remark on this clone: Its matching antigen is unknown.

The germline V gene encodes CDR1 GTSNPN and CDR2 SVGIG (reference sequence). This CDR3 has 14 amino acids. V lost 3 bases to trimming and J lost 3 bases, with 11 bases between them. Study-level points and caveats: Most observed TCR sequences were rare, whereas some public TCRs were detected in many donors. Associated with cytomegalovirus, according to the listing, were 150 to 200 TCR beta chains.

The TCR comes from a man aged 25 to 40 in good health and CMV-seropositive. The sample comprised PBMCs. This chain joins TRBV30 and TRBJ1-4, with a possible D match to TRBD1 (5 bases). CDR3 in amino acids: CAWRSPGPNEKLFF. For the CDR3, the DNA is TGTGCCTGGAGGTCGCCGGGACCTAATGAAAAACTGTTTTTT.